This note documents a single T cell receptor (beta chain) sequence. The sample belongs to a study of T cell changes during pregnancy in multiple sclerosis. With 6 bases clipped from V and 6 bases from J, the junction kept 9 bases outside the gene matches. There are 15 residues in the CDR3. Germline CDR1 reads SGHTS; CDR2 reads YDEGEE. Measured with immunoSEQ multiplex PCR; TCRdb has only the in-frame clones, and not every one. The repertoire holds about 55,000 clones, approximately 94% seen once, with 3.5% in the top ten. This chain uses TRBV5-8 with TRBJ2-3; 11 bases line up with TRBD1. Here the sequenced sample was CD8+ T cells from peripheral blood mononuclear cells, taken in the third trimester of pregnancy. The TCR was taken from a female donor with multiple sclerosis, enrolled in a pregnancy study. CDR3 amino acids: CASTHGQGAGDTQYF. In DNA form, the CDR3 reads TGTGCCAGCACCCACGGACAGGGGGCGGGGGATACGCAGTATTTT.